One and the same sample provided the 3 T cell receptor beta chains below, sequenced in a study of T cells in Graves' hyperthyroidism and ophthalmopathy. It was RNA transcripts that yielded the amplified TCR beta CDR3 regions. HTBI primers were employed in a first-round RT-PCR of the TCR CDR3. TCRdb analysed the multiplex PCR reads with MiXCR anew, one entry per CDR3 protein. The sample yields about 560,000 distinct CDR3 sequences, approximately 15% seen once. The sequenced material came from blood. The origin of the receptors is a woman aged 18-29 years with Graves' hyperthyroidism.

Of note for this clonotype: A much more abundant neighbour one base away suggests this may be a read error. The gene calls are TRBV3-1 and TRBJ1-2; the match to TRBD1 covers 7 bases. CDR1 and CDR2 (germline): LGHDT, YNNKEL (reference sequence). CDR3 length: 13 residues. DNA for the CDR3: TGTGCCAGCAGACCGACAGGGTATTCTGGCTGCACCTTC. Encoded protein: CASRPTGYSGCTF.

This clonotype was recorded at least ten times. The chain is built from TRBV2 and TRBJ2-7; TRBD2 matches 14 bases. Germline values: CDR1 SNHLY, CDR2 FYNNEI. This CDR3 is 15 amino acids long. The V segment lost 6 bases and the J segment 3 bases; nucleotides outside the gene matches: 4. The CDR3 region is CASRLGLAGGYEQYF. The CDR3 region has the DNA TGTGCCAGCAGACTCGGACTAGCGGGGGGCTACGAGCAGTACTTC.

V gene TRBV7-3 combines with J gene TRBJ2-1, with TRBD2 matching over 9 bases. V was clipped by 0 bases and J by 6 bases; unmatched bases: 6. CDR3 size: 16 residues. Looked up from germline, CDR1 is SGHTA and CDR2 is FQGTGA. The CDR3: CASSLTGGGASNEQFF. The CDR3 nucleotides read TGTGCCAGCAGCTTAACAGGCGGGGGGGCGAGCAATGAGCAGTTCTTC.